This passage covers 22 T cell receptor beta chains from one sample sequenced in a study of blood T cells in healthy people across ages. It was with a sample-barcoded 5' primer and a J-beta primer mix that a second PCR of about 6 to 12 cycles was run. TCRdb reanalysed the 5' RACE reads using MiXCR and keeps one entry per CDR3 protein. The data contain around 1,500,000 distinct CDR3 sequences, under 30% of them singletons. The sample consisted of blood. These TCRs come from a woman aged 25 to 45 in good health.

There are many counts of this clonotype. This chain links TRBV5-5 with TRBJ2-7; D is unresolved. Trimming shortened V by 5 bases and J by 2 bases, and 11 bases separated the two germline ends. This CDR3 has 13 residues. Germline V gene data show CDR1 as SGHKS and CDR2 as YYEKEE (reference sequence). Here the CDR3 DNA reads TGTGCCAGCAGAGATCAGAAAACCTACGAGCAGTACTTC. Protein sequence: CASRDQKTYEQYF. Together with reference TRBV5-5 and TRBJ2-7, the CDR3 gives the full variable domain: DAGVTQSPTHLIKTRGQQVTLRCSPISGHKSVSWYQQVLGQGPQFIFQYYEKEERGRGNFPDRFSARQFPNYSSELNVNALLLGDSALYLCASRDQKTYEQYFGPGTRLTVT.

This clonotype showed up just a few times. The J gene is TRBJ2-7, the V gene TRBV5-1, with TRBD1 as a possible D gene (6 bases). CDR3 length equals 15 residues. Trimming removed 0 bases at V and 6 bases at J, with 16 bases between. The germline V gene encodes CDR1 SGHRS and CDR2 YFSETQ. The CDR3 is CASSLETGLVSEQYF. In DNA form, the CDR3 reads TGCGCCAGCAGCTTGGAGACAGGTCTAGTAAGCGAGCAGTACTTC.

J is TRBJ1-2 and V is TRBV7-2; D perhaps matches TRBD1 (6 bases). Per the germline V gene, CDR1 is SGHTA and CDR2 is FQGNSA. Trimming pared 11 bases from V and 7 bases from J, leaving 17 bases between. The CDR3 covers 12 residues. In DNA, the CDR3 is TGTGCCGGCCAGGGGCACCAGGGTGGCTACACCTTC. Encoded protein: CAGQGHQGGYTF.

The chain combines TRBV5-1 with TRBJ2-5; D is perhaps TRBD1 (6 bases). CDR1 is SGHRS, CDR2 YFSETQ, per germline. This CDR3 spans 17 amino acids. V lost 2 bases, J lost 1 base, and 18 bases lay in between. The CDR3: CASSLNPGGASQETQYF. In DNA, the CDR3 is TGCGCCAGCAGCTTAAACCCTGGGGGCGCGTCCCAAGAGACCCAGTACTTC. The complete variable domain, with remaining parts taken from reference TRBV5-1 and TRBJ2-5, reads KAGVTQTPRYLIKTRGQQVTLSCSPISGHRSVSWYQQTPGQGLQFLFEYFSETQRNKGNFPGRFSGRQFSNSRSEMNVSTLELGDSALYLCASSLNPGGASQETQYFGPGTRLLVL.

This chain connects TRBV29-1 to TRBJ2-7; 10 bases are a match to TRBD2. This CDR3 is built from 16 residues. Germline CDR1 SQVTM, CDR2 ANQGSEA. Trimming took 0 bases from V and 2 from J; bases not matched to a gene: 7. The CDR3 bases are TGCAGCGTTGAAGATCTTGCGAGCGGGGGGGCCTACGAGCAGTACTTC. Amino acids: CSVEDLASGGAYEQYF.

This clonotype came up many times. The chain uses TRBV12-3 or TRBV12-4 and TRBJ1-4, with D unresolved. V was pared by 3 bases and J by 8 bases, with 7 bases between. The CDR3 totals 12 residues. The chain's CDR3 is CASSLQGEKLFF. The CDR3 region has the DNA TGTGCCAGCAGTTTGCAAGGGGAAAAACTGTTTTTT.

This clonotype came up a few times. The CDR3 sequence: CASSVNTGTSAFF. The CDR3 DNA is TGTGCCAGCAGCGTAAACACCGGGACCTCAGCTTTCTTT. The rearrangement uses TRBV9 and TRBJ1-1; tentative D call: TRBD1 (5 bases). The CDR3 extends over 13 amino acids. The V and J ends lost 1 base and 10 bases respectively, with 14 bases between them. Germline V CDR1 and CDR2: SGDLS, YYNGEE.

The chain couples TRBV12-3 or TRBV12-4 to TRBJ2-7, with D possibly being TRBD2 (7 bases). Trimming cost V 2 bases and J 2 bases, with 13 bases left between them. This CDR3 contains 15 residues. CDR3: CASSLRGGGPYEQYF. CDR3 nucleotide sequence: TGTGCCAGCAGTTTAAGGGGGGGAGGACCCTACGAGCAGTACTTC.

This clonotype has ten or more counts. The genes are TRBV20-1 and TRBJ1-2; perhaps TRBD1 as D (5 bases). CDR3 length equals 14 residues. Germline CDR1 is DFQATT and CDR2 is SNEGSKA (reference sequence). V shed 6 bases and J shed 4 bases, with 18 bases lying between them. The CDR3 loop reads CSATDGGEIYGYTF. The CDR3 coding sequence is TGCAGTGCCACCGATGGGGGTGAAATCTATGGCTACACCTTC.

This clonotype was seen a few times. The genes are TRBV11-2 and TRBJ2-4; TRBD2 might be the D (5 bases). TRBJ2-7 matches the DNA end more closely, so the J call is doubtful. The CDR3 totals 13 residues. Germline CDR1 SGHAT, CDR2 FQNNGV. In DNA form, the CDR3 reads TGTGCCAGCAGTGGCACGCCGGAGGACGAGCAGTACTTC. The encoded protein is CASSGTPEDEQYF.

Turning to this clonotype: A much larger clone differs from this one at a single base, so this may be a read error. This is likely a read error, given that the CDR3 carries no conserved phenylalanine or tryptophan at its end. V and J are TRBV4-1 and TRBJ2-3; D is perhaps TRBD2 (5 bases). The germline V and J ends were trimmed by 3 bases and 2 bases, with 9 bases remaining between them. The CDR3 is made up of 14 amino acids. Germline CDR1 MGHRA, CDR2 YSYEKL. The CDR3 DNA reads TGCGCCAGCAGCCACATGGACTCCACAGATACGCAGTATTGT. Encoded protein: CASSHMDSTDTQYC.

The chain couples TRBV2 to TRBJ1-4, with 7 bases aligning to TRBD1. The CDR3 contains 14 residues. Germline trimming cut 4 bases from V and 7 bases from J; bases unmatched to any gene: 6. CDR1 and CDR2 (germline): SNHLY, FYNNEI. In DNA form, the CDR3 reads TGTGCCAGCAGTGGACAGGGTGTTATTGAAAAACTGTTTTTT. Protein product: CASSGQGVIEKLFF.

This clonotype was found a few times. The genes are TRBV6-5 and TRBJ2-7; D is uncertain. CDR3 size: 15 residues. V lost 0 bases and J 3 bases, leaving 12 bases between the germline ends. In germline, CDR1 is MNHEY, CDR2 SVGAGI. CDR3 sequence: CASSYSTGRLYEQYF. The CDR3 coding sequence is TGTGCCAGCAGTTACTCGACCGGGCGACTCTACGAGCAGTACTTC.

This clonotype was seen a single time. One base away lies a much larger clone, so this may be a sequencing read error. The chain uses TRBV20-1 and TRBJ1-2; 7 bases line up with TRBD1. After removal of 2 bases from V and 4 bases from J, the junction contained 4 bases not matched to a gene. Germline CDR1 is DFQATT and CDR2 is SNEGSKA (reference sequence). CDR3 size: 13 residues. In nucleotides, the CDR3 is TGCAGTGCTAGATCGACAGGGCTCTATGGCTACACCTTC. Its translation is CSARSTGLYGYTF.

This clonotype was recorded once. This sequence joins TRBV5-1 and TRBJ1-6; D remains ambiguous. The CDR3 has 15 residues. CDR1 and CDR2 (germline): SGHRS, YFSETQ. V was trimmed by 0 bases and J by 8 bases, leaving 12 bases between them. The CDR3 nucleotides are TGCGCCAGCAGCTTGGTTGTGGGGATGGATTCACCCCTCCACTTT. Translating gives CASSLVVGMDSPLHF.

CDR3 region: CASSYSTGGVYEQYF. CDR3 DNA sequence: TGTGCCAGCAGTTACTCGACAGGGGGGGTGTACGAGCAGTACTTC. V is TRBV6-6 and J is TRBJ2-7, with 9 bases that match TRBD1. V was pared by 0 bases and J by 4 bases, with 4 bases of the junction left unmatched. Germline values: CDR1 MNHNY, CDR2 SVGAGI (reference sequence). This CDR3 comprises 15 residues.

The rearrangement joins TRBV12-3 or TRBV12-4 to TRBJ2-1, with D perhaps matching TRBD2 (6 bases). CDR3 length: 13 residues. Trimming shortened V by 7 bases and J by 9 bases, and 16 bases separated the two germline ends. CDR3 bases: TGTGCCAGCACCCTGGCGGGGCCGGGTGAGCAGTTCTTC. Amino acid sequence: CASTLAGPGEQFF.

J is TRBJ2-7 and V is TRBV12-3 or TRBV12-4; TRBD2 aligns across 7 bases. The V segment lost 7 bases and the J segment 4 bases; nucleotides outside the gene matches: 13. The CDR3 sequence is 15 residues long. CDR3 protein: CASTPFGREGYEQYF. As DNA, the CDR3 is TGTGCCAGCACCCCCTTTGGGAGGGAGGGGTACGAGCAGTACTTC.

This clonotype showed up just a few times. This chain connects TRBV7-2 to TRBJ2-1; maybe TRBD2 (7 bases). The CDR3 runs 16 residues. V was trimmed by 1 base and J by 10 bases, leaving 20 bases between them. CDR1 is SGHTA, CDR2 FQGNSA, per germline. This CDR3 is CASSLERGRASQEQFF. The CDR3 nucleotides read TGTGCCAGCAGCTTAGAAAGGGGGAGGGCCTCCCAAGAGCAGTTCTTC.

This clonotype was observed a handful of times. The chain joins TRBV7-9 to TRBJ2-7; tentatively, D is TRBD1 or TRBD2 (5 bases each). V lost 10 bases and J lost 0, with 13 bases in between. From germline, CDR1 is SEHNR and CDR2 FQNEAQ (reference sequence). The CDR3 is 13 residues long. As DNA, the CDR3 is TGTGCCACCAGGGACCTTTACTCCTACGAGCAGTACTTC. Its translation is CATRDLYSYEQYF.

This clonotype was picked up many times. This chain uses TRBV12-3 or TRBV12-4 with TRBJ2-7, with D maybe TRBD1 (6 bases). V lost 6 bases and J lost 5, with 17 bases in between. The CDR3 contains 14 residues. CDR3 coding DNA: TGTGCCAGCAGGGTCACAGGGCTTGGTAACGAGCAGTACTTC. Protein: CASRVTGLGNEQYF.

This clonotype is a singleton in its sample. A junction boundary mismatches the germline segment, possibly from a read error. The chain joins TRBV20-1 to TRBJ1-5; D is possibly TRBD1 (5 bases). The CDR3 has 16 amino acids. Germline lookup yields CDR1 DFQATT and CDR2 SNEGSKA (reference sequence). CDR3 residues: CNAIVKGDHSNQPQHF. The DNA of the CDR3 is TGCAATGCTATCGTAAAAGGGGACCATAGCAATCAGCCCCAGCATTTT.